These T cell receptor beta chains were read from a single sample in a study of T cells in localized non-small cell lung cancer. TCRdb's copy holds only in-frame clones and misses some; the assay was immunoSEQ multiplex PCR. The table records approximately 26,000 clones, around 83% of them present only once. Sequencing used peripheral blood, obtained before any cancer treatment. The receptor source for this set is a woman aged 40 to 75 with stage I lung adenocarcinoma. CDR3s include the opening cysteine and the closing phenylalanine or tryptophan. A D gene is named only where the DNA matches it firmly. The size of a clone is reported for some rows only, either as once, few or many, or as a class for expanded clones.

CDR3aa: CASRWTSGVNNEQFF
CDR3nt: TGTGCCAGCAGATGGACTAGCGGCGTAAATAATGAGCAGTTCTTC
d_gene: TRBD2
v_gene: TRBV6-6
abundance: -
j_gene: TRBJ2-1

CDR3aa: CASTPQGTGGNIQYF
CDR3nt: TGTGCCAGCACTCCTCAAGGGACAGGGGGAAACATTCAGTACTTC
d_gene: TRBD1
v_gene: TRBV6-1
abundance: -
j_gene: TRBJ2-4

CDR3aa: CASSPILVAEAFF
CDR3nt: TGTGCCAGCTCACCAATTTTGGTAGCTGAAGCTTTCTTT
d_gene: -
v_gene: TRBV18
abundance: -
j_gene: TRBJ1-1

CDR3aa: CASSRSLAGFSNEQFF
CDR3nt: TGTGCCAGCAGCCGCAGTCTAGCGGGGTTTAGTAATGAGCAGTTCTTC
d_gene: TRBD2
v_gene: TRBV7-9
abundance: -
j_gene: TRBJ2-1

CDR3aa: CASSEPWGGNTEAFF
CDR3nt: TGTGCCAGCAGTGAGCCCTGGGGGGGGAACACTGAAGCTTTCTTT
d_gene: -
v_gene: TRBV6-1
abundance: once
j_gene: TRBJ1-1

CDR3aa: CASSVGPSNTGELFF
CDR3nt: TGTGCCAGCAGCGTAGGTCCTTCGAACACCGGGGAGCTGTTTTTT
d_gene: -
v_gene: TRBV9
abundance: -
j_gene: TRBJ2-2

CDR3aa: CASSQDVRTDRGYTF
CDR3nt: TGCGCCAGCAGCCAAGATGTCCGGACAGACCGAGGCTACACCTTC
d_gene: -
v_gene: TRBV4-3
abundance: -
j_gene: TRBJ1-2

CDR3aa: CASSRDILNEKLFF
CDR3nt: TGTGCCAGCAGCCGGGACATCCTTAATGAAAAACTGTTTTTT
d_gene: -
v_gene: TRBV11-2
abundance: -
j_gene: TRBJ1-4

CDR3aa: CASSFAGRNEQYF
CDR3nt: TGTGCCAGCAGCTTCGCGGGACGAAACGAGCAGTACTTC
d_gene: -
v_gene: TRBV7-9
abundance: -
j_gene: TRBJ2-7

CDR3aa: CASSLVASGGQETQYF
CDR3nt: TGTGCCAGCAGCTTGGTGGCTAGCGGGGGTCAAGAGACCCAGTACTTC
d_gene: TRBD2
v_gene: TRBV5-5
abundance: -
j_gene: TRBJ2-5

CDR3aa: CASSFLLDTQYF
CDR3nt: TGTGCCAGCAGCTTCCTTCTGGATACGCAGTATTTT
d_gene: -
v_gene: TRBV7-9
abundance: -
j_gene: TRBJ2-3

CDR3aa: CASSLGATGNTGELFF
CDR3nt: TGCGCCAGCAGCTTGGGGGCGACAGGGAACACCGGGGAGCTGTTTTTT
d_gene: -
v_gene: TRBV5-1
abundance: once
j_gene: TRBJ2-2

CDR3aa: CSVEATRSDTQYF
CDR3nt: TGCAGCGTTGAGGCCACTAGATCAGATACGCAGTATTTT
d_gene: -
v_gene: TRBV29-1
abundance: -
j_gene: TRBJ2-3

CDR3aa: CASSYSTGANTEAFF
CDR3nt: TGTGCCAGCAGTTACTCGACAGGGGCGAACACTGAAGCTTTCTTT
d_gene: TRBD1
v_gene: TRBV6-5
abundance: -
j_gene: TRBJ1-1

CDR3aa: CASSLVSTEAFF
CDR3nt: TGTGCCAGCAGCTTAGTTAGCACTGAAGCTTTCTTT
d_gene: -
v_gene: TRBV7-2
abundance: -
j_gene: TRBJ1-1

CDR3aa: CASSFSGQVYGYTF
CDR3nt: TGTGCCAGCAGTTTTTCTGGGCAAGTCTATGGCTACACCTTC
d_gene: -
v_gene: TRBV27
abundance: once
j_gene: TRBJ1-2

CDR3aa: CASSPQSGLGANVLTF
CDR3nt: TGTGCCAGCTCACCACAATCAGGGTTGGGGGCCAACGTCCTGACTTTC
d_gene: -
v_gene: TRBV18
abundance: -
j_gene: TRBJ2-6

CDR3aa: CASSYGRTMNTEAFF
CDR3nt: TGTGCCAGCAGTTACGGGCGAACAATGAACACTGAAGCTTTCTTT
d_gene: -
v_gene: TRBV6-6
abundance: -
j_gene: TRBJ1-1

CDR3aa: CASNPGRENTEAFF
CDR3nt: TGTGCCAGCAACCCGGGACGGGAGAACACTGAAGCTTTCTTT
d_gene: -
v_gene: TRBV6-6
abundance: -
j_gene: TRBJ1-1

CDR3aa: CASSIAGYGGYTEAFF
CDR3nt: TGTGCCAGTAGTATAGCGGGGTACGGCGGGTACACTGAAGCTTTCTTT
d_gene: -
v_gene: TRBV19
abundance: -
j_gene: TRBJ1-1

CDR3aa: CASSPLQGANSPLHF
CDR3nt: TGTGCCAGCAGCCCCTTACAGGGGGCTAATTCACCCCTCCACTTT
d_gene: TRBD1
v_gene: TRBV11-2
abundance: -
j_gene: TRBJ1-6

CDR3aa: CASSLEGRGAKNIQYF
CDR3nt: TGTGCCAGCAGCTTAGAAGGGCGAGGGGCCAAAAACATTCAGTACTTC
d_gene: -
v_gene: TRBV7-3
abundance: -
j_gene: TRBJ2-4

CDR3aa: CASGEGDRGGGNQPQHF
CDR3nt: TGTGCCAGCGGGGAGGGTGACAGGGGAGGGGGCAATCAGCCCCAGCATTTT
d_gene: -
v_gene: TRBV21-1
abundance: -
j_gene: TRBJ1-5

CDR3aa: CASTGLRDSGQPQHF
CDR3nt: TGTGCCAGTACTGGACTTCGGGACTCAGGACAGCCCCAGCATTTT
d_gene: -
v_gene: TRBV19
abundance: -
j_gene: TRBJ1-5

CDR3aa: CASSNRGVNTEAFF
CDR3nt: TGTGCCAGCAGTAACAGGGGGGTAAACACTGAAGCTTTCTTT
d_gene: TRBD1
v_gene: TRBV6-1
abundance: few
j_gene: TRBJ1-1

CDR3aa: CASSDSGVAYNEQFF
CDR3nt: TGTGCCAGCAGCGACTCGGGGGTAGCCTACAATGAGCAGTTCTTC
d_gene: -
v_gene: TRBV7-8
abundance: -
j_gene: TRBJ2-1

CDR3aa: CAFGRNEKLFF
CDR3nt: TGTGCCTTCGGACGGAATGAAAAACTGTTTTTT
d_gene: -
v_gene: TRBV30
abundance: -
j_gene: TRBJ1-4

CDR3aa: CASSPNRGGGTEAFF
CDR3nt: TGTGCCAGCAGCCCTAACAGGGGTGGGGGCACTGAAGCTTTCTTT
d_gene: TRBD1
v_gene: TRBV7-9
abundance: -
j_gene: TRBJ1-1

CDR3aa: CASSLEKGGTQYF
CDR3nt: TGTGCCAGCAGCTTAGAGAAGGGGGGGACCCAGTACTTC
d_gene: -
v_gene: TRBV11-2
abundance: -
j_gene: TRBJ2-5

CDR3aa: CASSSEGGSYEQYF
CDR3nt: TGTGCCAGCAGCTCAGAGGGGGGCTCCTACGAGCAGTACTTC
d_gene: -
v_gene: TRBV9
abundance: -
j_gene: TRBJ2-7

CDR3aa: CASRGSGANVLTF
CDR3nt: TGTGCCAGCCGGGGGTCAGGGGCCAACGTCCTGACTTTC
d_gene: -
v_gene: TRBV6-6
abundance: -
j_gene: TRBJ2-6

CDR3aa: CASSLRDGRSPLHF
CDR3nt: TGTGCCAGCAGCTTAAGGGACGGGAGGTCACCCCTCCACTTT
d_gene: -
v_gene: TRBV7-9
abundance: -
j_gene: TRBJ1-6

CDR3aa: CASSLGGRADTQYF
CDR3nt: TGTGCCAGCAGCTTAGGTGGGCGGGCAGATACGCAGTATTTT
d_gene: -
v_gene: TRBV7-9
abundance: -
j_gene: TRBJ2-3

CDR3aa: CASSLGQGDYREAFF
CDR3nt: TGCGCCAGCAGCTTGGGACAGGGGGATTATCGTGAAGCTTTCTTT
d_gene: TRBD1
v_gene: TRBV5-1
abundance: -
j_gene: TRBJ1-1

CDR3aa: CASSPLTGASTDTQYF
CDR3nt: TGTGCCAGCAGCCCCCTGACAGGGGCTAGCACAGATACGCAGTATTTT
d_gene: TRBD1
v_gene: TRBV7-2
abundance: -
j_gene: TRBJ2-3

CDR3aa: CASNPDRGRNSEAFF
CDR3nt: TGTGCCAGTAATCCGGACAGGGGGCGAAACTCTGAAGCTTTCTTT
d_gene: TRBD1
v_gene: TRBV19
abundance: once
j_gene: TRBJ1-1

CDR3aa: CASSLDRVNTEAFF
CDR3nt: TGTGCCAGCAGCTTAGACAGGGTAAACACTGAAGCTTTCTTT
d_gene: -
v_gene: TRBV11-2
abundance: -
j_gene: TRBJ1-1